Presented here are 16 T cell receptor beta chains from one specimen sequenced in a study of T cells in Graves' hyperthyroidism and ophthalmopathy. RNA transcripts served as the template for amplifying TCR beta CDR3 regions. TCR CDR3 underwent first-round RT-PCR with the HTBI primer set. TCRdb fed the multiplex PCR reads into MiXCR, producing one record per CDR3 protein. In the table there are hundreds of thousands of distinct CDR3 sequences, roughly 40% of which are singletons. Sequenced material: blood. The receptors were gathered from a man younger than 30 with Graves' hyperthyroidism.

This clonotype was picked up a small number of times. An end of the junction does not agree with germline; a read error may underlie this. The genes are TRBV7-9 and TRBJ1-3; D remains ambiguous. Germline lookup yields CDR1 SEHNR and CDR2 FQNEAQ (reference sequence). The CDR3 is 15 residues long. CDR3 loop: CASSLEVPSGNTIYF. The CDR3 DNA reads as TGTGCCAGCAGTTTAGAAGTTCCTTCTGGAAACACCATATATTTT.

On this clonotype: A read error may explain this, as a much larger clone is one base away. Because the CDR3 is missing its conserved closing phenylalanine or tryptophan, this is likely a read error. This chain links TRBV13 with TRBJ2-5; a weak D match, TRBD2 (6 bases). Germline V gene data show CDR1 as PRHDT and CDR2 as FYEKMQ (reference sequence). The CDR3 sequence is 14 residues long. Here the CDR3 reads CASTFRAGQETQYL. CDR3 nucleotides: TGCGCCAGCACATTTCGAGCGGGCCAAGAGACCCAGTACCTC.

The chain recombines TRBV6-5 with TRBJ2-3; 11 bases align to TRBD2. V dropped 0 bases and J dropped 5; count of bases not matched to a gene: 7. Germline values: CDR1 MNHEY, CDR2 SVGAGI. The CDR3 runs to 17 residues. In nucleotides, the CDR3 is TGTGCCAGCAGTTACTCCTTAGCGGGAGGGCCTGGAGATACGCAGTATTTT. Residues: CASSYSLAGGPGDTQYF.

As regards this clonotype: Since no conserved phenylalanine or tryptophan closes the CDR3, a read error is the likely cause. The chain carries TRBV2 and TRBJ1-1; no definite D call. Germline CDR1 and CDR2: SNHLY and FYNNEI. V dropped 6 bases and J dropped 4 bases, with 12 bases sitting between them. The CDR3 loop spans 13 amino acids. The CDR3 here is CASSIGRATEAFL. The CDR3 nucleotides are TGTGCCAGCAGCATCGGACGGGCCACTGAAGCTTTCCTT.

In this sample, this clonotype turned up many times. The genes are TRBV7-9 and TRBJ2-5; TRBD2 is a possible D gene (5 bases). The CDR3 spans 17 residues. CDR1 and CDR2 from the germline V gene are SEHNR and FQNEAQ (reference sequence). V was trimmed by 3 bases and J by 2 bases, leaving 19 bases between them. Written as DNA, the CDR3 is TGTGCCAGCAGCTTGGTTGTTGGTCAGCGAGGGCAAGAGACCCAGTACTTC. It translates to CASSLVVGQRGQETQYF.

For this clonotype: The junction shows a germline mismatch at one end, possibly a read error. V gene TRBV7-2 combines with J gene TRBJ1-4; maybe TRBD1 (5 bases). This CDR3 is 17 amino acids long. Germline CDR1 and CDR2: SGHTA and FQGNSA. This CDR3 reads CASSQVLSGTGDEKLFF. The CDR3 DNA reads TGCGCCAGCAGCCAAGTTCTGTCCGGGACTGGGGATGAAAAACTGTTTTTT.

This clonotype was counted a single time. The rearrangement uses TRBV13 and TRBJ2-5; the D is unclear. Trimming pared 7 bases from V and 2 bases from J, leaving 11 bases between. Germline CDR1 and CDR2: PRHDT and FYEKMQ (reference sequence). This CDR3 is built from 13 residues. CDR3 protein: CASNCSPQETQYF. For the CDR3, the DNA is TGTGCCAGCAATTGTTCCCCACAAGAGACCCAGTACTTC.

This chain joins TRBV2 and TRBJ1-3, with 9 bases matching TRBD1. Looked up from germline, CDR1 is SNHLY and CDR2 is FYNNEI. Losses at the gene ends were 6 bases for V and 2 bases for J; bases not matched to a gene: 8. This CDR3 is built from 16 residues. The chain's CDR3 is CASRPPGQGAGNTIYF. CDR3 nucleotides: TGTGCCAGCAGGCCGCCGGGACAGGGAGCTGGAAACACCATATATTTT.

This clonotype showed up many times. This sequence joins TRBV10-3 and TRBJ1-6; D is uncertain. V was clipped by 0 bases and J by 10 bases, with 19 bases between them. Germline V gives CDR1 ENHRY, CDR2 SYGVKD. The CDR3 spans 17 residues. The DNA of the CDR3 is TGTGCCATCAGTGAGTCCGAGGGAGGTACATGGACCTCACCCCTCCACTTT. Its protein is CAISESEGGTWTSPLHF.

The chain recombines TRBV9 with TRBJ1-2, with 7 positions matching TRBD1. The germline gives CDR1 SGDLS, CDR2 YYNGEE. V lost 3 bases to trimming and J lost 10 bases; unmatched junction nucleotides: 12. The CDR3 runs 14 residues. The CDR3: CASSGNSGQLDYTF. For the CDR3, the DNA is TGTGCCAGCAGCGGAAACTCGGGACAGCTGGACTACACCTTC.

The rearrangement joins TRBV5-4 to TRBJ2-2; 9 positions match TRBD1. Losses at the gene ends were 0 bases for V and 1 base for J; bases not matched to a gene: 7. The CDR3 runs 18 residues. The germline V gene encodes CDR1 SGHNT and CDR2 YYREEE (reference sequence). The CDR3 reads CASSLAQAGQGNTGELFF. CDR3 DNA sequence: TGTGCCAGCAGCTTGGCCCAGGCGGGACAGGGGAACACCGGGGAGCTGTTTTTT. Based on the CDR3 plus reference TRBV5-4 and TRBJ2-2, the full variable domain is ETGVTQSPTHLIKTRGQQVTLRCSSQSGHNTVSWYQQALGQGPQFIFQYYREEENGRGNFPPRFSGLQFPNYSSELNVNALELDDSALYLCASSLAQAGQGNTGELFFGEGSRLTVL.

The CDR3 loop is CATSSSQGFAGELFF. In DNA, the CDR3 is TGTGCCACCAGCAGTAGTCAGGGGTTCGCCGGGGAGCTGTTTTTT. J is TRBJ2-2 and V is TRBV15, with D perhaps TRBD1 (6 bases). CDR1 and CDR2 from the germline V gene are LNHNV and YYDKDF (reference sequence). V was cut by 3 bases and J by 6 bases, with 14 bases left in between. CDR3 size: 15 residues.

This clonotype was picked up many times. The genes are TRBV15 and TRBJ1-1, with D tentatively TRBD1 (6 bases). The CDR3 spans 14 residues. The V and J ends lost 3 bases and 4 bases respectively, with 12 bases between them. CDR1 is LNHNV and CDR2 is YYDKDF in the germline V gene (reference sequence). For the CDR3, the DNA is TGTGCCACCAGCAGGACACAGGGAGCCACTGAAGCTTTCTTT. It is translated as CATSRTQGATEAFF.

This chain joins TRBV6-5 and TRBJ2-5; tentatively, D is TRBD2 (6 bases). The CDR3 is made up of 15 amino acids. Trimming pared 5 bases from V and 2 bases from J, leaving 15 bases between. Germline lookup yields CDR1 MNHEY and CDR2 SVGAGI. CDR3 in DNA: TGTGCCAGCAGTGCCCCGGCCGGGAGACAAGAGACCCAGTACTTC. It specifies CASSAPAGRQETQYF.

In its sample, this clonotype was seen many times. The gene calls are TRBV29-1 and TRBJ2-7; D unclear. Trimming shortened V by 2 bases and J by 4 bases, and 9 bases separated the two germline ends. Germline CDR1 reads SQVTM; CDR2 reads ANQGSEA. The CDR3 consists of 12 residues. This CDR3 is CSVETLEYEQYF. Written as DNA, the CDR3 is TGCAGCGTTGAAACTTTGGAGTACGAGCAGTACTTC.

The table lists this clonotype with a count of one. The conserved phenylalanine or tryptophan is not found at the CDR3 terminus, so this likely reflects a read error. CDR3 residues: CASSLAGGINEQYL. CDR3 sequence (DNA): TGTGCCAGCAGCTTAGCCGGAGGGATCAACGAGCAGTACTTA. The chain combines TRBV7-6 with TRBJ2-7; weak D call: TRBD2 (6 bases). Per the germline V gene, CDR1 is SGHVS and CDR2 is FNYEAQ. The CDR3 covers 14 residues. V was shortened by 0 bases and J by 5 bases, with 11 bases between the two germline ends.